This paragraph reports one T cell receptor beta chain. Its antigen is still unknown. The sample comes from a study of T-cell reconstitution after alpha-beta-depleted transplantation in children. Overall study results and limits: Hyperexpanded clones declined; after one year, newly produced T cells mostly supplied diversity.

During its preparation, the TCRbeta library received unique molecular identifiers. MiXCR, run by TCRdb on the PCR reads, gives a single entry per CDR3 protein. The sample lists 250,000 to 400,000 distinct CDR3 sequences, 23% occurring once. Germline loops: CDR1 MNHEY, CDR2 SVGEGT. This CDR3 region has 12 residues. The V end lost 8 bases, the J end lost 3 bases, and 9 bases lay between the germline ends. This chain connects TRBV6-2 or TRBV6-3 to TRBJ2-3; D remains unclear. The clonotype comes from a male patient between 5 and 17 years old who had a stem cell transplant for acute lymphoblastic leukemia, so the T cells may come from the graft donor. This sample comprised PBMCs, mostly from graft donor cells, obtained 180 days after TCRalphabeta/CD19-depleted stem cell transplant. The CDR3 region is CASQTTTDTQYF. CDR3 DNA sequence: TGTGCCAGCCAGACGACAACAGATACGCAGTATTTT.